This entry lists 21 T cell receptor beta chains sequenced from one sample in a study of early T cells in non-severe SARS-CoV-2 infection. TCRdb re-called the 5' RACE reads with MiXCR, one entry per CDR3 protein. This sample yields fewer than 80,000 distinct CDR3 sequences, of which about 9% are seen a single time; under 7% belongs to the top ten. Sequencing used whole blood. Receptors were obtained from an adult who was a healthcare worker with PCR-confirmed SARS-CoV-2 infection or an uninfected control (not recorded which).

This clonotype appeared many times. DNA for the CDR3: TGTGCCAGCCTCCGTAGTGAAAACACCTACGAGCAGTACTTC. Translated: CASLRSENTYEQYF. The chain uses TRBV2 and TRBJ2-7; D is undetermined. Deletions cut 8 bases from V and 2 bases from J, with 16 bases between. CDR3 length equals 14 residues. Germline CDR1 reads SNHLY; CDR2 reads FYNNEI.

At least ten counts were recorded for this clonotype. The rearrangement joins TRBV11-2 to TRBJ2-2; D possibly corresponds to TRBD2 (5 bases). V lost 5 bases and J 7 bases, leaving 17 bases between the germline ends. The CDR3 totals 15 residues. Germline V gene data show CDR1 as SGHAT and CDR2 as FQNNGV. This chain's CDR3 is CASSPGPGYGGELFF. CDR3 coding DNA: TGTGCCAGCAGCCCCGGTCCGGGGTACGGCGGGGAGCTGTTTTTT. The full variable domain, its missing parts supplied by reference TRBV11-2 and TRBJ2-2, is EAGVAQSPRYKIIEKRQSVAFWCNPISGHATLYWYQQILGQGPKLLIQFQNNGVVDDSQLPKDRFSAERLKGVDSTLKIQPAKLEDSAVYLCASSPGPGYGGELFFGEGSRLTVL.

The genes are TRBV10-1 and TRBJ2-1, with 8 bases identical to TRBD2. The V gene's germline CDR1 is WNHNN and CDR2 SYGVQD (reference sequence). The V segment lost 5 bases and the J segment 9 bases; nucleotides outside the gene matches: 9. The CDR3 runs to 14 residues. DNA for the CDR3: TGCGCCAGCAGTCCGGGACTAGGTTTGGGTGAGCAGTTCTTC. Its translation is CASSPGLGLGEQFF.

V is TRBV7-2 and J is TRBJ2-7; 7 nucleotides agree with TRBD2. Trimming at V came to 1 base and at J to 6 bases, leaving 0 bases not matched to a gene. This CDR3 comprises 12 residues. The V gene's germline CDR1 is SGHTA and CDR2 FQGNSA. The CDR3 bases are TGTGCCAGCAGCTTAGGGACTAGCGAGCAGTACTTC. It codes for CASSLGTSEQYF.

This clonotype was seen at least ten times. The chain employs TRBV5-1 and TRBJ1-1; no clear D. The CDR3 is made up of 13 amino acids. V was pared by 0 bases and J by 4 bases, with 7 bases between. CDR1 is SGHRS and CDR2 is YFSETQ in the germline V gene. The CDR3 DNA sequence: TGCGCCAGCAGCTTGGGGTCGGGCACTGAAGCTTTCTTT. Its protein product is CASSLGSGTEAFF.

The V gene is TRBV28, the J gene TRBJ1-2; possibly TRBD1 for D (5 bases). The CDR3 is made up of 13 amino acids. Per the germline V gene, CDR1 is MDHEN and CDR2 is SYDVKM. Trimming stripped 6 bases from V and 4 bases from J, with 12 bases between. CDR3 loop: CASSEGPGYGYTF. In nucleotides, the CDR3 is TGTGCCAGCAGCGAGGGACCAGGCTATGGCTACACCTTC.

There are many counts of this clonotype. The genes are TRBV4-3 and TRBJ2-3, with 7 positions matching TRBD1. Germline V CDR1 and CDR2: LGHNA, YSLEER. The CDR3 is 14 amino acids. Unmatched junction bases numbered 2, after V lost 4 bases and J lost 1 base. The CDR3 is CASSRGQGTDTQYF. CDR3 coding DNA: TGCGCCAGCAGCCGAGGACAGGGCACAGATACGCAGTATTTT.

This clonotype was seen a few times. The gene calls are TRBV20-1 and TRBJ2-3; D ambiguous. V lost 2 bases, J lost 3 bases, and 6 bases lay in between. Per germline, CDR1 DFQATT and CDR2 SNEGSKA (reference sequence). The CDR3 loop spans 12 amino acids. CDR3 DNA sequence: TGCAGTGCTAGAAGATTAACAGATACGCAGTATTTT. It is translated as CSARRLTDTQYF.

The rearrangement uses TRBV29-1 and TRBJ2-7, with a tentative D call TRBD1 (6 bases). Germline V gene data show CDR1 as SQVTM and CDR2 as ANQGSEA. Trimming took 5 bases from V and 0 from J, leaving 11 bases between them. This CDR3 has 13 amino acids. CDR3 in amino acids: CSVTGPSSYEQYF. CDR3 in DNA: TGCAGCGTTACAGGGCCTAGCTCCTACGAGCAGTACTTC.

This clonotype showed up many times. The rearrangement joins TRBV10-3 to TRBJ1-4, with no clear D. Trimming shortened V by 3 bases and J by 7 bases, and 6 bases separated the two germline ends. Germline lookup yields CDR1 ENHRY and CDR2 SYGVKD. The CDR3 covers 12 residues. The CDR3 protein is CAISDIGEKLFF. In DNA, the CDR3 is TGTGCCATCAGTGACATCGGTGAAAAACTGTTTTTT.

This clonotype was counted many times. V gene TRBV20-1 combines with J gene TRBJ2-2, with D possibly TRBD1 on 5 matching bases. The CDR3 is 13 amino acids. Trimming shortened V by 1 base and J by 5 bases, and 8 bases separated the two germline ends. Germline V gene lookup returns CDR1 DFQATT and CDR2 SNEGSKA (reference sequence). CDR3 region: CSARGPGTGELFF. CDR3 nucleotide sequence: TGCAGTGCTAGAGGACCAGGGACCGGGGAGCTGTTTTTT.

This clonotype was counted many times. DNA for the CDR3: TGTGCCAGCAGATTCCGGGAGACCGAAGCTTTCTTT. Translation: CASRFRETEAFF. This chain connects TRBV7-9 to TRBJ1-1; D is unresolved. The V gene's germline CDR1 is SEHNR and CDR2 FQNEAQ (reference sequence). V was pared by 6 bases and J by 8 bases, with 13 bases between. The CDR3 totals 12 residues. Variable domain in full (rest from reference TRBV7-9 and TRBJ1-1): DTGVSQNPRHKITKRGQNVTFRCDPISEHNRLYWYRQTLGQGPEFLTYFQNEAQLEKSRLLSDRFSAERPKGSFSTLEIQRTEQGDSAMYLCASRFRETEAFFGQGTRLTVV.

The table lists this clonotype with a few counts. V and J are TRBV27 and TRBJ2-7, with 7 nucleotides matching TRBD1. CDR1 is MNHEY and CDR2 is SMNVEV in the germline V gene (reference sequence). J lost 7 bases, V lost 8 bases, and 11 bases had no gene match. The CDR3 runs 13 residues. In DNA form, the CDR3 reads TGTGCCAGCGGCCGGGACAGAGGGTCGGAGCAGTACTTC. This codes for CASGRDRGSEQYF.

This clonotype was counted only a few times. The rearrangement uses TRBV7-2 and TRBJ2-5, with D maybe TRBD2 (5 bases). Germline V gene lookup returns CDR1 SGHTA and CDR2 FQGNSA. The CDR3 runs 11 residues. The V and J ends lost 5 bases and 9 bases respectively, with 10 bases between them. This CDR3 is CASSPKEAQYF. The CDR3 DNA is TGTGCCAGCAGCCCAAAGGAGGCCCAGTACTTC.

The J gene is TRBJ2-1, the V gene TRBV12-3 or TRBV12-4, with 8 bases matching TRBD2. The CDR3 runs 15 residues. Losses at the gene ends were 8 bases for V and 3 bases for J; bases not matched to a gene: 9. CDR3 loop: CASGSGTRSYNEQFF. The CDR3 coding sequence is TGTGCCAGCGGATCCGGGACTAGGAGCTACAATGAGCAGTTCTTC.

This clonotype was seen repeatedly, ten times or more. The rearrangement links TRBV13 to TRBJ2-1; no clear D gene. V was pared by 5 bases and J by 0 bases, with 17 bases between. CDR1 and CDR2 from the germline V gene are PRHDT and FYEKMQ (reference sequence). This CDR3 has 17 amino acids. The CDR3 loop reads CASSTGPSPSSYNEQFF. In nucleotides, the CDR3 is TGTGCCAGCAGCACTGGGCCATCCCCGAGCTCCTACAATGAGCAGTTCTTC.

This clonotype was seen repeatedly, ten times or more. The chain couples TRBV11-1 to TRBJ1-2; D gene uncertain. V lost 3 bases to trimming and J lost 0 bases, with 11 bases between them. The germline V gene has CDR1 SGHAT and CDR2 FQDESV (reference sequence). This CDR3 comprises 15 residues. Here the CDR3 DNA reads TGTGCCAGCAGCTTGGAGGGAGCGGCTAACTATGGCTACACCTTC. This translates into CASSLEGAANYGYTF.

This chain connects TRBV7-9 to TRBJ2-7; D is uncertain. CDR1 and CDR2 from the germline V gene are SEHNR and FQNEAQ (reference sequence). CDR3 size: 14 residues. Trimming pared 1 base from V and 2 bases from J, leaving 9 bases between. CDR3 region: CASSLGQVTYEQYF. The CDR3 coding sequence is TGTGCCAGCAGCTTAGGGCAGGTCACCTACGAGCAGTACTTC.

V gene TRBV7-3 combines with J gene TRBJ2-1; tentative D call: TRBD2 (6 bases). There are 13 residues in the CDR3. Trimming shortened V by 6 bases and J by 6 bases, and 12 bases separated the two germline ends. From germline, CDR1 is SGHTA and CDR2 FQGTGA. The DNA of the CDR3 is TGTGCCAGCAGTTCACCCGGGGGCAATGAGCAGTTCTTC. Its translation is CASSSPGGNEQFF.

This clonotype appeared many times. This rearrangement joins TRBV20-1 to TRBJ1-2; D gene uncertain. The CDR3 is 12 residues long. In germline, CDR1 is DFQATT, CDR2 SNEGSKA (reference sequence). Trimming left V 3 bases short and J 6 bases short, with 11 bases between. Written as DNA, the CDR3 is TGCAGTGCTAGGGAGGGAGAGCATGGCTACACCTTC. This gives the protein CSAREGEHGYTF.

This clonotype has ten or more counts. This chain links TRBV25-1 with TRBJ1-4; no clear D. V dropped 4 bases and J dropped 0 bases, with 18 bases sitting between them. CDR3 length: 18 amino acids. Germline CDR1 MGHDK, CDR2 SYGVNS. DNA for the CDR3: TGTGCCAGCAGTGGAGGTCCAGGAGGAGCTGCAACTAATGAAAAACTGTTTTTT. Protein sequence: CASSGGPGGAATNEKLFF.